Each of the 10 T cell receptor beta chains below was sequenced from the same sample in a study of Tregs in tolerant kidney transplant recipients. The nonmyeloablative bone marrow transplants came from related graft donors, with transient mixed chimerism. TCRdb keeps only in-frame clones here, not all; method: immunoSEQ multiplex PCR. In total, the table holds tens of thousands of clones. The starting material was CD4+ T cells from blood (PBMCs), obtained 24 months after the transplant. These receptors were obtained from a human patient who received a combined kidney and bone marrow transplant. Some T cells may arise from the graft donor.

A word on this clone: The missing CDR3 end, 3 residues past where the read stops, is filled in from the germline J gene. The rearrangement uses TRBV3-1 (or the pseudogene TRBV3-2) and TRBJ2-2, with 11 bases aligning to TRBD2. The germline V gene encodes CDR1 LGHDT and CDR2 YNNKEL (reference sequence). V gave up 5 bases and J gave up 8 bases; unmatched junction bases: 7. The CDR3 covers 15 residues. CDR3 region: CASSLAGGPWGELFF. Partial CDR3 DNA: TGTGCCAGCAGCTTAGCGGGAGGGCCGTGGGGGGAG.

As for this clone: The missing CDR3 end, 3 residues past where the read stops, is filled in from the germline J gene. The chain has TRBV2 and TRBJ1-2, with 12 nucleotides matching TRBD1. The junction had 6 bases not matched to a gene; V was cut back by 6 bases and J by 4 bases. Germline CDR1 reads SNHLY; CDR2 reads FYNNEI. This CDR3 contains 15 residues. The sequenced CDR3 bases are TGTGCCAGCAGCCCGGGACAGGGGGCGATCTATGGC. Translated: CASSPGQGAIYG. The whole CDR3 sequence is CASSPGQGAIYGYTF. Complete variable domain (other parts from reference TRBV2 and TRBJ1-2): EPEVTQTPSHQVTQMGQEVILRCVPISNHLYFYWYRQILGQKVEFLVSFYNNEISEKSEIFDDQFSVERPDGSNFTLKIRSTKLEDSAMYFCASSPGQGAIYGYTFGSGTRLTVV.

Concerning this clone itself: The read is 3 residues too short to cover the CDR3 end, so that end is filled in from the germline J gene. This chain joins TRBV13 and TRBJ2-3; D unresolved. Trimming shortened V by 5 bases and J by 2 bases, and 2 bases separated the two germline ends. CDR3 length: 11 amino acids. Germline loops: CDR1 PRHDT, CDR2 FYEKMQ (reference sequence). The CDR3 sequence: CASSHTDTQYF. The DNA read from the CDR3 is TGTGCCAGCAGCCACACAGATACG.

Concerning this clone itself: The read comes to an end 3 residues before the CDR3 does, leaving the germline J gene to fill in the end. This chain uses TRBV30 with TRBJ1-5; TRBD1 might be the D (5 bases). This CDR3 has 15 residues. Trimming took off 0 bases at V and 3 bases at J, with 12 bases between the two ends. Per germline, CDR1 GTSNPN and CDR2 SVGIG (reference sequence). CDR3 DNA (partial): TGTGCCTGGAGTGTAGGCGGACAAAACAATCAGCCC. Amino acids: CAWSVGGQNNQP. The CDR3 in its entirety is CAWSVGGQNNQPQHF.

The CDR3 loop is CASSSTGRGEGYNEQFF. The sequenced part of the CDR3 DNA is TGTGCCAGTAGTAGTACCGGGAGAGGGGAGGGGTACAATGAG. This rearrangement joins TRBV19 to TRBJ2-1; 7 nucleotides align to TRBD2. The read halts 3 residues ahead of the CDR3 end, with the missing end drawn from the germline J gene. Germline-derived CDR1 and CDR2 are LNHDA and SQIVND (reference sequence). J gave up 4 bases and V 4 bases, and 13 bases lay outside the gene matches. The CDR3 runs to 17 residues.

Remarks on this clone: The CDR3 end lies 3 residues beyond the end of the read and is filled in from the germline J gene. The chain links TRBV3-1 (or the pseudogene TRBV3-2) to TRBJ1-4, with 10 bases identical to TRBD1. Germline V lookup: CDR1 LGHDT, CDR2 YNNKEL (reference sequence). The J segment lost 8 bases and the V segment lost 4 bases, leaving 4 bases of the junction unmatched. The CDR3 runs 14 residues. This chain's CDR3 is CASSRTGGGEKLFF. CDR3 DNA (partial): TGTGCCAGCAGCCGGACAGGGGGAGGAGAAAAA.

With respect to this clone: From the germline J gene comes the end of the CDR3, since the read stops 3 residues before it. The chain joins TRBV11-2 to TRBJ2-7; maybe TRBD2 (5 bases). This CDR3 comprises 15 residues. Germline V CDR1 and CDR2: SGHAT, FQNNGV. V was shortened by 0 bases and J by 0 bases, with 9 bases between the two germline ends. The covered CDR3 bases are TGTGCCAGCAGCTTAGAGGAGCGGTACTCCTACGAG. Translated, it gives CASSLEERYSYE. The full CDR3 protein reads CASSLEERYSYEQYF.

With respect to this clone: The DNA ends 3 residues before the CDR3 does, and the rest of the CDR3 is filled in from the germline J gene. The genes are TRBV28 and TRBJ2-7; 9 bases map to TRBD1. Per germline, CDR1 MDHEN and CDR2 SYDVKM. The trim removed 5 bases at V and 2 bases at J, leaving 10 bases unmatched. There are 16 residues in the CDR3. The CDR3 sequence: CASSPPGTGRTYEQYF. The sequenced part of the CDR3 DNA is TGTGCCAGCAGTCCCCCAGGGACAGGGAGAACCTACGAG.

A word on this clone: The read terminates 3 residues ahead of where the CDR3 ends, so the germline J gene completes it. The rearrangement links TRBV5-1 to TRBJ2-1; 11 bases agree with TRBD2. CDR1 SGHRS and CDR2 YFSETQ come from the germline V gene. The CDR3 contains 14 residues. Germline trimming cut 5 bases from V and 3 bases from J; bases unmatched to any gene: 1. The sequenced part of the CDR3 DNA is TGCGCCAGCAGGGGGACTAGCGGCTACAATGAG. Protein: CASRGTSGYNE. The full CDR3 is CASRGTSGYNEQFF.

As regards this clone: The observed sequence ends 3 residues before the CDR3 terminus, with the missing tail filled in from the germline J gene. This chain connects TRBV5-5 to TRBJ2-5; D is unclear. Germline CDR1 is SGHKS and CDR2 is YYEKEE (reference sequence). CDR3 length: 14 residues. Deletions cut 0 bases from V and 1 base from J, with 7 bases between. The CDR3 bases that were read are TGTGCCAGCAGCTTGGGGGCAGTCCAAGAGACC. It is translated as CASSLGAVQET. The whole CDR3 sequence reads CASSLGAVQETQYF.